This record concerns one T cell receptor (beta chain) sequence. CDR1 SGHVS and CDR2 FQNEAQ come from the germline V gene. The V gene end was trimmed by 4 bases and the J gene end by 0 bases; junction bases not matched to a gene: 7. This CDR3 is built from 17 residues. This specimen comes from a study of cytomegalovirus exposure and HLA in healthy donors. 13 Jbeta primers and 60 Vbeta primers were used for the PCR. Profiled with immunoSEQ multiplex PCR; TCRdb holds only in-frame clones, not every one. The table lists around 150,000 clones, 60% to 85% of them singletons. The material sequenced was PBMCs. The receptor comes from a male donor in good health and CMV-seropositive. The chain joins TRBV7-8 to TRBJ1-5, with TRBD1 matching 9 bases. In DNA, the CDR3 is TGTGCCAGCAGCTCCCAGGACAGGGGAAATAGCAATCAGCCCCAGCATTTT. Encoded protein: CASSSQDRGNSNQPQHF.